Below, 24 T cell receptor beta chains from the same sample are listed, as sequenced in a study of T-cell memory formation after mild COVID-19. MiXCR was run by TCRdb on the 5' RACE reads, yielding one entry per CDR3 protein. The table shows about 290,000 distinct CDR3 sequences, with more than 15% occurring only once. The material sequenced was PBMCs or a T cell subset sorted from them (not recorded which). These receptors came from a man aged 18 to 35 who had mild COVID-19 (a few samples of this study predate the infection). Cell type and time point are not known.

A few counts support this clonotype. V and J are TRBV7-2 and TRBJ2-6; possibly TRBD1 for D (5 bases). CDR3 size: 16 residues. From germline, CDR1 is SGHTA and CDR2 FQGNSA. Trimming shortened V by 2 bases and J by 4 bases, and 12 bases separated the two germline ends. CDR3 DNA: TGTGCCAGCAGCTTAAGACAGACTGCCGGGGCCAACGTCCTGACTTTC. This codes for CASSLRQTAGANVLTF.

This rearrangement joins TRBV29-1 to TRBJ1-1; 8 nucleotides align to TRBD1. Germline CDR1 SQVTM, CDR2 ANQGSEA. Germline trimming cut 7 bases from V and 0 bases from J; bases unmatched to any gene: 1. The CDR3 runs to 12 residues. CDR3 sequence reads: CSARGLNTEAFF. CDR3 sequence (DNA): TGCAGCGCCAGGGGGCTGAACACTGAAGCTTTCTTT.

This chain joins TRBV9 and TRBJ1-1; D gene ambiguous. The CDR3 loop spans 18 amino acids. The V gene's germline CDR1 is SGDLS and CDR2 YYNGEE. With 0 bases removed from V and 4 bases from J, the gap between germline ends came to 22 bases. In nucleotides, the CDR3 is TGTGCCAGCAGCGTAGCATCGAGTACGCGGGTATATGGCACTGAAGCTTTCTTT. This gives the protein CASSVASSTRVYGTEAFF.

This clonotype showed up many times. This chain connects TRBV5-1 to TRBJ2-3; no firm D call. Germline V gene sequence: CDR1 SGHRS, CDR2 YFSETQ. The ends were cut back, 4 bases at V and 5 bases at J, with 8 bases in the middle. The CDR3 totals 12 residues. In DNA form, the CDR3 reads TGCGCCAGCAGCCCAACTATAGATACGCAGTATTTT. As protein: CASSPTIDTQYF.

CDR3 sequence reads: CASSLVSGGNEQFF. Here the CDR3 DNA reads TGTGCCAGCAGCTTAGTGAGCGGGGGGAATGAGCAGTTCTTC. The V call is TRBV7-6, the J call TRBJ2-1; TRBD2 agrees at 9 bases. Germline CDR1 reads SGHVS; CDR2 reads FNYEAQ. This CDR3 contains 14 residues. Unmatched junction bases numbered 2, after V lost 1 base and J lost 7 bases.

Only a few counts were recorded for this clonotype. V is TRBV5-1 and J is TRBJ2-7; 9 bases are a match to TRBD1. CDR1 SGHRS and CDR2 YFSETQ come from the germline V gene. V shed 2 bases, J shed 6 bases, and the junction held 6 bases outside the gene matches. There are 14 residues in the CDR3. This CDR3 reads CASSFRDREGEQYF. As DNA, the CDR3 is TGCGCCAGCAGCTTCCGGGACAGGGAGGGCGAGCAGTACTTC.

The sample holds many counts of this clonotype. The CDR3 loop reads CASSPGLAGNEQFF. In nucleotides, the CDR3 is TGTGCCAGCAGCCCGGGACTAGCGGGGAATGAGCAGTTCTTC. The V and J genes are TRBV7-8 and TRBJ2-1; the match to TRBD2 covers 13 bases. There are 14 residues in the CDR3. The trim removed 5 bases at V and 7 bases at J, leaving 2 bases unmatched. CDR1 SGHVS and CDR2 FQNEAQ come from the germline V gene.

The CDR3 region has the DNA TGCGCCAGCCGGACTAGCGGGGAAGAGACCCAGTACTTC. This encodes CASRTSGEETQYF. This chain connects TRBV5-1 to TRBJ2-5; 12 bases map to TRBD2. From germline, CDR1 is SGHRS and CDR2 YFSETQ. CDR3 length equals 13 residues. Trimming took 7 bases from V and 3 from J; bases not matched to a gene: 1.

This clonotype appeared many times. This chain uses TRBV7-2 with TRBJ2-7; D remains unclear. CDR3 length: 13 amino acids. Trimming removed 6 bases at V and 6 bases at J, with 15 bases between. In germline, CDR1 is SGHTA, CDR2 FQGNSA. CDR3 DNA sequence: TGTGCCAGCAGTGAAGGCCCCCTTTCCGAGCAGTACGTC. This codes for CASSEGPLSEQYV.

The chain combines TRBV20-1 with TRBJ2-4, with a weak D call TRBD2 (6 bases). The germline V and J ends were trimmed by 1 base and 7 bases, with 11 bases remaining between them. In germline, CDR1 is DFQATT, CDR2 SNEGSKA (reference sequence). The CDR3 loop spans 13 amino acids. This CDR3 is CSARVAGLNIQYF. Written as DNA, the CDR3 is TGCAGTGCTAGAGTTGCGGGGTTGAACATTCAGTACTTC.

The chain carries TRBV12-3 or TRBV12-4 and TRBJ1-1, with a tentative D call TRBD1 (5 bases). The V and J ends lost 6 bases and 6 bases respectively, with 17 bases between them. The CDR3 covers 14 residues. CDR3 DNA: TGTGCCAGCAGCTATGGGGGGGTCGCGGCTGAAGCTTTCTTT. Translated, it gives CASSYGGVAAEAFF.

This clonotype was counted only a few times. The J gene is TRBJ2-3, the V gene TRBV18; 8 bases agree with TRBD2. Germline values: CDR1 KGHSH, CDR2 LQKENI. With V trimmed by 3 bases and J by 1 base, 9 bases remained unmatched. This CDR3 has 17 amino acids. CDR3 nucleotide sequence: TGTGCCAGCTCACCGCGTGTTCCCGGGGGGGGCACAGATACGCAGTATTTT. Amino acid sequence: CASSPRVPGGGTDTQYF. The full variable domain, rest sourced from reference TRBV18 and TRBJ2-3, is NAGVMQNPRHLVRRRGQEARLRCSPMKGHSHVYWYRQLPEEGLKFMVYLQKENIIDESGMPKERFSAEFPKEGPSILRIQQVVRGDSAAYFCASSPRVPGGGTDTQYFGPGTRLTVL.

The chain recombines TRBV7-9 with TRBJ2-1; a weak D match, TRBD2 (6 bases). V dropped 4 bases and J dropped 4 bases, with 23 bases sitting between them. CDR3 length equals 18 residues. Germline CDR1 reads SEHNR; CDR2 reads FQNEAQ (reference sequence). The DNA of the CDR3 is TGTGCCAGCAGCTGCTCGTGGGGGGACGTCAGATGTTACAATGAGCAGTTCTTC. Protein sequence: CASSCSWGDVRCYNEQFF.

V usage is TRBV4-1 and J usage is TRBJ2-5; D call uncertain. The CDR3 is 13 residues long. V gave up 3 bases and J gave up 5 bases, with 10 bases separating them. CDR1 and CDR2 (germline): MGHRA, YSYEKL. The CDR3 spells CASSQRSDETQYF. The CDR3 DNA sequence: TGCGCCAGCAGCCAGAGGAGCGATGAGACCCAGTACTTC.

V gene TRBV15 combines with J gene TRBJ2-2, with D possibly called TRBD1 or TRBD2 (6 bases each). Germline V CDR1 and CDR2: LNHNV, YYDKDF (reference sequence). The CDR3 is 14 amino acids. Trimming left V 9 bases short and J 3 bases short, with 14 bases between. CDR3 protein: CATARGHYTGELFF. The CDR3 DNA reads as TGTGCCACGGCTCGGGGGCATTACACCGGGGAGCTGTTTTTT.

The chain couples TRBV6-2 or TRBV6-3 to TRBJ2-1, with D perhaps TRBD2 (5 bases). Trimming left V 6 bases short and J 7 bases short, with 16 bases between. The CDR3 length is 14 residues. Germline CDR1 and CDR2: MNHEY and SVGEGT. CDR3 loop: CASRDSKVGNEQFF. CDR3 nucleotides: TGTGCCAGCAGGGACTCTAAGGTAGGGAATGAGCAGTTCTTC.

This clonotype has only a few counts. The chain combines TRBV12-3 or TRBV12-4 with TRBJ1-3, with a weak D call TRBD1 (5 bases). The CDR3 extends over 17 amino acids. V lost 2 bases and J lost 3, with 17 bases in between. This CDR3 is CASSLPGEQGYGNTIYF. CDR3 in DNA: TGTGCCAGCAGTTTACCGGGGGAGCAGGGTTATGGAAACACCATATATTTT.

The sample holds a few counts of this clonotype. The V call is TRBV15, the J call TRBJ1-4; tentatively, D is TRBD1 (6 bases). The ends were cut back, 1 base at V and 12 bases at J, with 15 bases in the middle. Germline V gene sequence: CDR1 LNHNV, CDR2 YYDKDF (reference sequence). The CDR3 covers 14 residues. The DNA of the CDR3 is TGTGCCACCAGCAGAGCACAGGGAGGTATGGAACTGTTTTTT. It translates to CATSRAQGGMELFF.

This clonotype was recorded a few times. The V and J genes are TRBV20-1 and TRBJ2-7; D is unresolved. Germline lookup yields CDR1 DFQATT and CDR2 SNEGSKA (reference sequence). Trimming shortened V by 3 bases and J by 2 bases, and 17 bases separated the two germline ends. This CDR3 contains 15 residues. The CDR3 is CSASPTAFDPYEQYV. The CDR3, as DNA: TGCAGTGCTAGCCCGACCGCTTTCGACCCCTACGAGCAGTACGTC.

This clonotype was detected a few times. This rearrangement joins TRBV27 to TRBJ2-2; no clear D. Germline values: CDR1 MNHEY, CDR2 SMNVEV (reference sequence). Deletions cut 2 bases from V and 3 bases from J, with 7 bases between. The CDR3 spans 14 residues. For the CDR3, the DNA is TGTGCCAGCAGTTTACGGTGGGACACCGGGGAGCTGTTTTTT. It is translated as CASSLRWDTGELFF.

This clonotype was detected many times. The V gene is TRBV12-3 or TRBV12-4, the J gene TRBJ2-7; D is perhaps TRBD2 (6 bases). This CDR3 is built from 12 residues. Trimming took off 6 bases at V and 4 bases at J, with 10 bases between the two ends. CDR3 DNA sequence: TGTGCCAGCAGCCCCGGGACTTACGAGCAGTACTTC. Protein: CASSPGTYEQYF.

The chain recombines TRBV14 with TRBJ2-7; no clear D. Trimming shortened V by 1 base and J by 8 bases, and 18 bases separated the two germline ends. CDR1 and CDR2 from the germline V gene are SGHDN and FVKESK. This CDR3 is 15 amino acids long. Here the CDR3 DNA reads TGTGCCAGCAGCCAAGTTGCCGGCGCCCCTACGCAGCAGTACTTC. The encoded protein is CASSQVAGAPTQQYF.

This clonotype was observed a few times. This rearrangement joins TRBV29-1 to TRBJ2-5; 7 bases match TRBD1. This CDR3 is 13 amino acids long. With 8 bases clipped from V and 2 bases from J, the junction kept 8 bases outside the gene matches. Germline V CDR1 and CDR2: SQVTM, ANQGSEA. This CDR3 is CSLGGAEQETQYF. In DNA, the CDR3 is TGCAGCTTAGGGGGCGCGGAACAAGAGACCCAGTACTTC.

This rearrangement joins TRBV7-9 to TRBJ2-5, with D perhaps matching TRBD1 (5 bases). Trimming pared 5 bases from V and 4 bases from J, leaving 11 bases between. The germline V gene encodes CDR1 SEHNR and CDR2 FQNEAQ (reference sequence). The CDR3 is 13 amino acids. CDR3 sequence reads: CASSPLGPETQYF. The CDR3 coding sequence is TGTGCCAGCAGCCCCTTGGGGCCAGAGACCCAGTACTTC.